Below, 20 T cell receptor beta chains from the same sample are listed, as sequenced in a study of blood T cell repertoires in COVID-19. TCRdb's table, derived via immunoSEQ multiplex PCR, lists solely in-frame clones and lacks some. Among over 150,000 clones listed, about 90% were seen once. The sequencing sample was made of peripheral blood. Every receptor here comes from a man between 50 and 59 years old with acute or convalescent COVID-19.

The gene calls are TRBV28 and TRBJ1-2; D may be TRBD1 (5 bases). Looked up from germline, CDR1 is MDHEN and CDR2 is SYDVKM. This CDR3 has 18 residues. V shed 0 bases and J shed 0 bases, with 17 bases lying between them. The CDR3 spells CASSLWGGGLKANYGYTF. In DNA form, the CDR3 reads TGTGCCAGCAGTTTATGGGGGGGAGGTCTAAAAGCTAACTATGGCTACACCTTC.

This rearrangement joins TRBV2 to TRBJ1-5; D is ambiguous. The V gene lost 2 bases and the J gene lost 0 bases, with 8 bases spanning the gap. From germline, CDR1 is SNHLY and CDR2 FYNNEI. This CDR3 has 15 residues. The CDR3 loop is CASSEWAASNQPQHF. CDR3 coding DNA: TGTGCCAGCAGTGAATGGGCAGCTAGCAATCAGCCCCAGCATTTT.

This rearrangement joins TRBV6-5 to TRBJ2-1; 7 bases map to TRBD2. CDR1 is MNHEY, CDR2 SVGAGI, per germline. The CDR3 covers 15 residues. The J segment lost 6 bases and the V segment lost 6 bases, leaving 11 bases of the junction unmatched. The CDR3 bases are TGTGCCAGCAGGAGGGGACTACAATCGACCAATGAGCAGTTCTTC. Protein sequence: CASRRGLQSTNEQFF.

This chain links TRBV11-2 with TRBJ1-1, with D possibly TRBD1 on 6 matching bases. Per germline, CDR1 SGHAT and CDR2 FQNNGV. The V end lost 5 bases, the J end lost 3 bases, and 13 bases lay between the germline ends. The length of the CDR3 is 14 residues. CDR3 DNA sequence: TGTGCCAGCAGCATCGGACAGCGCGACACTGAAGCTTTCTTT. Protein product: CASSIGQRDTEAFF. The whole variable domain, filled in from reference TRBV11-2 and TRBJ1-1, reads EAGVAQSPRYKIIEKRQSVAFWCNPISGHATLYWYQQILGQGPKLLIQFQNNGVVDDSQLPKDRFSAERLKGVDSTLKIQPAKLEDSAVYLCASSIGQRDTEAFFGQGTRLTVV.

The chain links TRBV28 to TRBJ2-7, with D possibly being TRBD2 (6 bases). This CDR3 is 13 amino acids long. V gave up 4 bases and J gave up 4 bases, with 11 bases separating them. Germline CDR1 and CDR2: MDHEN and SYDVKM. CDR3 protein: CASSSGTHYEQYF. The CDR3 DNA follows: TGTGCCAGCAGTTCCGGGACTCATTACGAGCAGTACTTC.

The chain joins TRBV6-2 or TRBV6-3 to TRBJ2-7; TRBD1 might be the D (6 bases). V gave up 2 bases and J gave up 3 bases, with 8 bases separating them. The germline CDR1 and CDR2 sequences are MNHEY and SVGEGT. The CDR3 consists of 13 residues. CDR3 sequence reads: CASSYTGYYEQYV. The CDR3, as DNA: TGTGCCAGCAGTTACACAGGGTACTACGAGCAGTACGTC.

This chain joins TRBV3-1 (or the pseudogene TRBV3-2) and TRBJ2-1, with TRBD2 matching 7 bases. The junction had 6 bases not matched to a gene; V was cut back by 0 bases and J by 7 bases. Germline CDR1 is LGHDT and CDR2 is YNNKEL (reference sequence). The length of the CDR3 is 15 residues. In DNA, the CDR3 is TGTGCCAGCAGCCAAGATACGGGAGGTTGGAATGAGCAGTTCTTC. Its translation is CASSQDTGGWNEQFF.

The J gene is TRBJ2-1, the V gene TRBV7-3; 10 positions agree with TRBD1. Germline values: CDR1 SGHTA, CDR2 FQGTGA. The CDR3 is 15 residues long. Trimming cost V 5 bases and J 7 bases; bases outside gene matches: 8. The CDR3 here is CASSPQGQGLNEQFF. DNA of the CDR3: TGTGCCAGCAGCCCACAGGGACAGGGGTTGAATGAGCAGTTCTTC.

The CDR3 nucleotides are TGCGCCAGCAGCCTGAGCGGGGGGGCTGGAGATACGCAGTATTTT. As protein: CASSLSGGAGDTQYF. V is TRBV4-1 and J is TRBJ2-3; 10 nucleotides agree with TRBD2. Looked up from germline, CDR1 is MGHRA and CDR2 is YSYEKL. This CDR3 is built from 15 residues. J gave up 5 bases and V 4 bases, and 6 bases lay outside the gene matches.

The CDR3 loop is CASSQIGTSYNEQFF. As DNA, the CDR3 is TGTGCCAGCAGCCAAATCGGTACTTCCTACAATGAGCAGTTCTTC. The chain combines TRBV3-1 (or the pseudogene TRBV3-2) with TRBJ2-1; D uncertain. Germline V gene sequence: CDR1 LGHDT, CDR2 YNNKEL (reference sequence). CDR3 length equals 15 residues. Trimming left V 2 bases short and J 1 base short, with 9 bases between.

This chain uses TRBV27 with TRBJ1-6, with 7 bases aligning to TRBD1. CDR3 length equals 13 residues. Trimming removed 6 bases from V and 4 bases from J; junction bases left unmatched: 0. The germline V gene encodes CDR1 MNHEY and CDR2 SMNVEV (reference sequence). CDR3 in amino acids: CASRGQYNSPLHF. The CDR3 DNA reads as TGTGCCAGCAGGGGACAGTATAATTCACCCCTCCACTTT.

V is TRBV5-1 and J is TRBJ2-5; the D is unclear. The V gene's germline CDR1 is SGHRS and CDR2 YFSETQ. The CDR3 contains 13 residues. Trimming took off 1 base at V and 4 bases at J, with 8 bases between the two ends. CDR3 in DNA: TGCGCCAGCAGCTTGAGCGTCCCAGAGACCCAGTACTTC. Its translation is CASSLSVPETQYF.

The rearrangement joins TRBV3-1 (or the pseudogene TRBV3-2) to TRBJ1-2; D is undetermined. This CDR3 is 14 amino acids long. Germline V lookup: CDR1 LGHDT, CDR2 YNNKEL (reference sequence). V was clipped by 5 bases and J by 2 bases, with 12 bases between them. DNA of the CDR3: TGTGCCAGCAGCGACCAGTCAGGCAACTATGGCTACACCTTC. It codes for CASSDQSGNYGYTF.

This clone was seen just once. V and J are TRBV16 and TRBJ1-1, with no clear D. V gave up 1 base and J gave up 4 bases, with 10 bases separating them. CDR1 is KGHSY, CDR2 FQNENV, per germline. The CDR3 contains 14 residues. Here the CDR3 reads CASSQFVGGTEAFF. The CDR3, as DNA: TGTGCCAGCAGCCAATTTGTGGGAGGCACTGAAGCTTTCTTT.

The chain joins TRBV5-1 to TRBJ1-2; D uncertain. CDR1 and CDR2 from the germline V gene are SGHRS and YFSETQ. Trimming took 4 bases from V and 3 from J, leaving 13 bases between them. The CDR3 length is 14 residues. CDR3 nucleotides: TGCGCCAGCAGCCTATCGGACGGGGACTATGGCTACACCTTC. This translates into CASSLSDGDYGYTF.

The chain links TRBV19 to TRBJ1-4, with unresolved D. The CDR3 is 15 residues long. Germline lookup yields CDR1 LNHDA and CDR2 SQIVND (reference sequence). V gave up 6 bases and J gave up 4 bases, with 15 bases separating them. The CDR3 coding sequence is TGTGCCAGTAGGCAAAGAGGTGGAGGTAATGAAAAACTGTTTTTT. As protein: CASRQRGGGNEKLFF.

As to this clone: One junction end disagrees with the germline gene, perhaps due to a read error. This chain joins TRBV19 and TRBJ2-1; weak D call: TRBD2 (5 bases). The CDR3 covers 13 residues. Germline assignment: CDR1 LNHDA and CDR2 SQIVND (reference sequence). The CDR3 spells CASNAGPYNEQFF. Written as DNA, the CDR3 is TGTGCCAGTAACGCGGGCCCCTATAATGAGCAGTTCTTC. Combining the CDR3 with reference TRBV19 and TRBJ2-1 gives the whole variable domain DGGITQSPKYLFRKEGQNVTLSCEQNLNHDAMYWYRQDPGQGLRLIYYSQIVNDFQKGDIAEGYSVSREKKESFPLTVTSAQKNPTAFYLCASNAGPYNEQFFGPGTRLTVL.

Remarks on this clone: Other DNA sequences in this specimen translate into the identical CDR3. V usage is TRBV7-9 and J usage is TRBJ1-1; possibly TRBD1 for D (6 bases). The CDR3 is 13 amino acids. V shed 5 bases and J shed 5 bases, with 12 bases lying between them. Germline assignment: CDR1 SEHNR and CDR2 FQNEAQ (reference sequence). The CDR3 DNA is TGTGCCAGCAGCCTACAGGGCGGGACTGAAGCTTTCTTT. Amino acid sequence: CASSLQGGTEAFF.

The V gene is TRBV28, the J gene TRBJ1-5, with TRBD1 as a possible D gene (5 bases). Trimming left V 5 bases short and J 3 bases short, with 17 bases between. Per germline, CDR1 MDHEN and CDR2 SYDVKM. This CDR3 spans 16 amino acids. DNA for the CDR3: TGTGCCAGCAGTCCGGACATTTTTATTCACAATCAGCCCCAGCATTTT. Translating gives CASSPDIFIHNQPQHF.

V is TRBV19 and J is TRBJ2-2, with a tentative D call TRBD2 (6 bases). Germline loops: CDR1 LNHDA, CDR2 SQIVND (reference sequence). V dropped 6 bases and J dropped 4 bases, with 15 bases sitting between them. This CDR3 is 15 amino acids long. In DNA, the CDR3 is TGTGCCAGTAGAATGAGGGGACTTATCACCGGGGAGCTGTTTTTT. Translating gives CASRMRGLITGELFF.